This T cell receptor beta chain was sequenced in a study of regulatory T cells in long-lasting Graves disease. Study-level information: The study counted Graves' disease as persistent given over 5 years of antithyroid drugs and positive TSH receptor antibodies. Study-wide points: Thyroid tissue was not studied; only peripheral blood was.

Many counts were recorded for this clonotype. Its antigen is currently unknown. This CDR3 is 13 amino acids long. Germline CDR1 reads SGDLS; CDR2 reads YYNGEE. V was trimmed by 3 bases and J by 4 bases, leaving 10 bases between them. Researchers made TCR beta libraries by using iRepertoire HTBI primers and running Arm-PCR on CDR3 regions. How the authors handled the data: Samples jointly harbored fewer than 70 TRBV and about 15 TRBJ segments. Via MiXCR, TCRdb re-called the multiplex PCR reads, giving one row per CDR3 protein. V and J calls and clone size were set by TCRdb, not the authors. Among 300,000 to 350,000 distinct CDR3 sequences, 15% to 20% were seen once, and the ten largest hold 25% to 35%. The sample's time point: persistent/refractory GD, antithyroid drugs over 5 years with positive TRAb. RNA from PBMCs was the source of the TCR library.

J is TRBJ1-1 and V is TRBV9; a weak D match, TRBD1 (6 bases). The origin of this receptor is a female donor with Graves disease. The sample here was peripheral blood mononuclear cells (PBMCs), taken when the disease was refractory, from a patient treated with antithyroid drugs. CDR3 protein: CASSDQQGTEAFF. The CDR3, as DNA: TGTGCCAGCAGCGATCAACAGGGCACTGAAGCTTTCTTT. The full variable domain, with the rest looked up from reference TRBV9 and TRBJ1-1, is DSGVTQTPKHLITATGQRVTLRCSPRSGDLSVYWYQQSLDQGLQFLIQYYNGEERAKGNILERFSAQQFPDLHSELNLSSLELGDSALYFCASSDQQGTEAFFGQGTRLTVV.